This T cell receptor (beta chain) was sequenced in a study of T cell clones after liver transplantation. Study in general: Without induction therapy, subjects received standard immunosuppression until 12-24 months post-transplant. Draws occurred before transplant, before withdrawal, and after complete or failed withdrawal. General observations from the study: Donor-reactive sequences fell more than third party-reactive ones, suggesting partial deletion. Graft donor-reactive T cells may have migrated into the graft rather than being deleted.

Germline V gene data show CDR1 as SGHDT and CDR2 as YYEEEE. The ends were cut back, 0 bases at V and 4 bases at J, with 12 bases in the middle. This CDR3 spans 15 amino acids. Regarding this clone: Its antigen is still unknown.

The protocol was immunoSEQ multiplex PCR, while the TCRdb copy is restricted to in-frame clones and leaves out a portion. Of fewer than 9,500 clones in the sample, more than 75% were seen once. This sequence originates from a human patient who received a liver transplant. Part of the T cell pool may stem from the graft donor. The gene calls are TRBV5-6 and TRBJ2-3; perhaps TRBD1 as D (5 bases). Sequenced here: CD8+ T cells from blood, sampled at the 22-month timepoint. The CDR3 region is CASSLEAWGPDTQYF. In nucleotides, the CDR3 is TGTGCCAGCAGCTTGGAGGCATGGGGCCCAGATACGCAGTATTTT.